This entry is about one T cell receptor beta chain. Distinct nucleotide sequences in the sample also encode this CDR3. Indicated treatment: oral pan-JAK inhibitor, 5-10 mg twice daily. The sample belongs to a study of CD8+ T cells in alopecia areata. The V end was cut by 3 bases, the J end by 1 base, with 7 bases between. CDR1 and CDR2 from the germline V gene are GTSNPN and SVGIG (reference sequence). This CDR3 has 13 amino acids. Extraction and reverse transcription of RNA yielded cDNA as the sequencing template. Only in-frame clones appear in the TCRdb table, and some are missing; sequencing was by immunoSEQ multiplex PCR. The sample yields approximately 200,000 clones, 50% to 60% seen once.

This TCR derives from a human donor with alopecia areata. The V gene is TRBV30, the J gene TRBJ1-5; D is uncertain. Sequencing used CD4+ T cells sorted from blood, obtained at week 4, from a patient treated with tofacitinib. The CDR3, as DNA: TGTGCCTGGAGCGTGGGAAGCAATCAGCCCCAGCATTTT. This gives the protein CAWSVGSNQPQHF.